This TCR beta chain emerged from a study of T cells expressing NK-cell markers. Study as a whole: All TCR beta repertoires analysed originated from sorted CD3+CD56+NKG2C+, CD3+CD56+NKG2C- and CD3+CD56-NKG2C+ T cells.

This CDR3 is built from 11 residues. Using the 5' RACE reads, TCRdb records one entry per CDR3 protein without DNA. The sample has some 500,000 distinct CDR3 sequences. Study-level findings and limits: Clarity on HCMV specificity was lacking for the expanded NKG2C+ T cell clones.

Of note for this clonotype: Its antigen is still unknown.

Sequencing input: blood T cells: a sorted CD56 or NKG2C T cell subset, CD4+ or CD8+ T cells, or bulk PBMC T cells (not recorded which). This TCR derives from a woman aged 45-60 years in good health. V usage is TRBV12-3 or TRBV12-4 and J usage is TRBJ2-1; the D call of TRBD1 rests on TCRdb alone, since no DNA is present to check it. The CDR3 protein is CASTPISEQFF.